These T cell receptor beta chains were read from a single sample in a study of CD8 T cells in Susac syndrome. Each CDR3 protein is one row after TCRdb ran MiXCR on the immunoSEQ multiplex PCR reads. The table lists about 280,000 distinct CDR3 sequences, 70% to 90% of them singletons. Material: CD8+ T cells from PBMCs. These receptors were taken from a human donor with multiple sclerosis. CDR3s include the opening cysteine and the closing phenylalanine or tryptophan. The D gene is left open where the match is weak. A clone size is listed for some rows: how often the clone was seen (once, few, many), or a class if it is expanded.

>TRBD1|.|TRBV6-5|TRBJ1-6
CASTWTGGVDSPLHF
TGTGCCAGCACCTGGACAGGGGGCGTAGATTCACCCCTCCACTTT
>.|.|TRBV19|TRBJ1-2
CASSAWGQENGYTF
TGTGCCAGTAGTGCCTGGGGGCAGGAGAATGGCTACACCTTC
>.|.|TRBV4-1|TRBJ2-3
CASSPRVAEDTDTQYF
TGCGCCAGCAGCCCCCGTGTAGCGGAGGACACAGATACGCAGTATTTT
>.|.|TRBV30|TRBJ1-2
CAWSPPISWNGYTF
TGTGCCTGGAGTCCACCAATTTCATGGAATGGCTACACCTTC
>TRBD1|.|TRBV14|TRBJ2-7
CASSQGTGIFYEQYF
TGTGCCAGCAGCCAGGGGACAGGGATCTTCTACGAGCAGTACTTC
>.|.|TRBV4-1|TRBJ1-5
CASSPGTQGPQPQHF
TGCGCCAGCAGCCCTGGTACTCAGGGACCTCAGCCCCAGCATTTT
>.|.|TRBV9|TRBJ1-5
CASSGGQNQPQHF
TGTGCCAGCAGCGGGGGACAAAATCAGCCCCAGCATTTT
>.|.|TRBV6-5|TRBJ1-4
CATRSAEKLFF
TGTGCCACCCGGTCGGCCGAAAAACTGTTTTTT
>TRBD1|few|TRBV5-4|TRBJ2-7
CASSPDRGNYEQYF
TGTGCCAGCAGCCCGGACAGGGGTAACTACGAGCAGTACTTC
>TRBD2|.|TRBV5-4|TRBJ2-7
CASSFGLAGAEYEQYF
TGTGCCAGCAGCTTTGGACTAGCGGGAGCGGAGTACGAGCAGTACTTC
>TRBD2|.|TRBV11-2|TRBJ2-3
CASSVSGRAGDTQYF
TGTGCCAGCAGCGTCAGCGGGAGGGCCGGTGATACGCAGTATTTT
>.|.|TRBV12-3/TRBV12-4|TRBJ2-7
CASSLEVGAEGPYEQYF
TGTGCCAGCAGTTTAGAGGTCGGGGCAGAAGGCCCCTACGAGCAGTACTTC
>.|.|TRBV7-2|TRBJ2-1
CASSNYKYNEQFF
TGTGCCAGCAGCAACTACAAGTACAATGAGCAGTTCTTC
>TRBD1|.|TRBV6-5|TRBJ2-7
CASSSQGAEQYF
TGTGCCAGCAGTTCTCAGGGGGCCGAGCAGTACTTC
>.|few|TRBV7-9|TRBJ1-1
CASSMTENTEAFF
TGTGCCAGCAGCATGACAGAGAACACTGAAGCTTTCTTT
>.|few|TRBV5-4|TRBJ2-2
CASSLWALGSGELFF
TGTGCCAGCAGCTTATGGGCTCTCGGAAGCGGGGAGCTGTTTTTT
>.|.|TRBV7-9|TRBJ2-7
CASSLKDSVTYEQYF
TGTGCCAGCAGCTTAAAGGACTCGGTGACCTACGAGCAGTACTTC
>.|.|TRBV4-1|TRBJ2-3
CASSQVREYTDTQYF
TGCGCCAGCAGCCAAGTCAGGGAGTATACGGATACGCAGTATTTT
>.|few|TRBV6-5|TRBJ1-1
CASSYSPYTEAFF
TGTGCCAGCAGTTACTCACCGTACACTGAAGCTTTCTTT
>.|.|TRBV5-1|TRBJ2-7
CASSYGLEPYEQYF
TGCGCCAGCAGCTACGGACTCGAGCCCTACGAGCAGTACTTC
>.|.|TRBV7-9|TRBJ2-1
CASSLNPDNEQFF
TGTGCCAGCAGCTTAAATCCCGACAATGAGCAGTTCTTC
>TRBD2|.|TRBV12-3/TRBV12-4|TRBJ2-1
CASSLVVRLADYNEQFF
TGTGCCAGCAGTTTAGTCGTGAGACTAGCGGATTACAATGAGCAGTTCTTC
>.|.|TRBV28|TRBJ2-7
CASSSRRLGEQYF
TGTGCCAGCAGCTCCCGTCGCCTAGGCGAGCAGTACTTC
>.|.|TRBV28|TRBJ2-3
CASSLPRKGGGGRTQYF
TGTGCCAGCAGTTTACCCCGAAAAGGAGGGGGAGGGCGTACGCAGTATTTT
>.|.|TRBV20-1|TRBJ2-7
CSAEPGPNDEQYF
TGCAGTGCTGAGCCGGGACCGAATGACGAGCAGTACTTC
>TRBD1|.|TRBV29-1|TRBJ1-5
CSIRTGFGQPQHF
TGCAGCATCCGGACAGGGTTTGGCCAGCCCCAGCATTTT
>.|.|TRBV7-8|TRBJ1-5
CASSPRAMKPQHF
TGTGCCAGCAGCCCCCGTGCCATGAAGCCCCAGCATTTT
>.|.|TRBV7-8|TRBJ2-7
CASSPDKFYEQYF
TGTGCCAGCAGCCCAGACAAGTTTTACGAGCAGTACTTC
>.|.|TRBV27|TRBJ1-1
CASSLGPLQSMNTEAFF
TGTGCCAGCAGTTTGGGTCCCTTACAGTCCATGAACACTGAAGCTTTCTTT
>.|.|TRBV9|TRBJ2-6
CASQRTPDSSGANVLTF
TGTGCCAGCCAGAGGACACCCGACAGCTCTGGGGCCAACGTCCTGACTTTC
>.|.|TRBV2|TRBJ2-7
CASSARYEQYF
TGTGCCAGCAGTGCCCGCTACGAGCAGTACTTC
>TRBD1|once|TRBV5-1|TRBJ2-7
CASSLEGQGPYEQYF
TGCGCCAGCAGCTTGGAGGGACAGGGGCCCTACGAGCAGTACTTC
>TRBD1|.|TRBV6-1|TRBJ2-7
CASSEGTGGIYEQYF
TGTGCCAGCAGTGAGGGGACAGGGGGCATCTACGAGCAGTACTTC
>TRBD2|.|TRBV28|TRBJ2-3
CASSLIAGLVDTQYF
TGTGCCAGCAGTTTAATAGCGGGACTTGTAGATACGCAGTATTTT
>.|.|TRBV6-1|TRBJ2-7
CASSEEDDYEQYF
TGTGCCAGCAGTGAAGAGGACGACTACGAGCAGTACTTC
>TRBD1|once|TRBV27|TRBJ1-2
CASRISTGGGYGYTF
TGTGCCAGCAGAATTTCGACAGGGGGCGGCTATGGCTACACCTTC
>.|.|TRBV4-1|TRBJ2-3
CASSQVGGDGDTQYF
TGCGCCAGCAGCCAAGTTGGTGGTGACGGAGATACGCAGTATTTT
>.|once|TRBV11-2|TRBJ2-2
CASSRAFATGELFF
TGTGCCAGCAGCCGAGCCTTTGCAACCGGGGAGCTGTTTTTT
>TRBD1|.|TRBV7-9|TRBJ1-2
CASSAFGGGGLYGHTF
TGTGCCAGCAGCGCATTTGGGGGAGGGGGCCTCTATGGCCACACCTTC
>.|.|TRBV28|TRBJ2-7
CASSWGEVGSEQYF
TGTGCCAGCAGCTGGGGGGAGGTTGGTAGCGAGCAGTACTTC
>TRBD2|few|TRBV7-8|TRBJ2-5
CASSLYPGLKETQYF
TGTGCCAGCAGCTTATATCCGGGACTAAAAGAGACCCAGTACTTC
>.|.|TRBV27|TRBJ2-6
CASSLSPGAGANVLTF
TGTGCCAGCAGTTTATCCCCAGGGGCCGGGGCCAACGTCCTGACTTTC
>TRBD1|.|TRBV14|TRBJ2-2
CASSQEAQGINTGELFF
TGTGCCAGCAGCCAAGAGGCACAGGGGATCAACACCGGGGAGCTGTTTTTT
>.|.|TRBV20-1|TRBJ2-1
CSARDPAVGETFSYNEQFF
TGCAGTGCTAGAGATCCGGCGGTCGGAGAAACTTTCTCCTACAATGAGCAGTTCTTC
>TRBD1|.|TRBV6-1|TRBJ1-1
CATKGTDRLNTEAFF
TGTGCCACCAAGGGGACAGACAGACTGAACACTGAAGCTTTCTTT
>.|few|TRBV7-2|TRBJ2-1
CASSLGSAGPYNEQFF
TGTGCCAGCAGCTTAGGCTCGGCTGGGCCCTACAATGAGCAGTTCTTC
>.|once|TRBV2|TRBJ1-3
CASRGRRGSSGNTIYF
TGTGCCAGCAGGGGCAGGAGGGGGTCCTCTGGAAACACCATATATTTT
>.|.|TRBV20-1|TRBJ1-1
CSAPYTGLTEAFF
TGCAGTGCTCCCTACACGGGGTTGACTGAAGCTTTCTTT
>TRBD1|.|TRBV27|TRBJ1-6
CASSWTGSGSPLHF
TGTGCCAGCAGCTGGACAGGGTCGGGTTCACCCCTCCACTTT
>.|.|TRBV10-2|TRBJ1-2
CASSESQASGYTF
TGCGCCAGCAGTGAGTCCCAGGCGTCTGGCTACACCTTC
>.|few|TRBV11-2|TRBJ2-7
CASSSTGTDEQYF
TGTGCCAGCAGCTCAACTGGGACCGACGAGCAGTACTTC
>.|.|TRBV9|TRBJ2-7
CASPSFEQYF
TGTGCCAGTCCCTCGTTCGAGCAGTACTTC
>.|.|TRBV7-9|TRBJ1-4
CASSPDGRVEEKLFF
TGTGCCAGCAGCCCTGACGGACGGGTCGAGGAAAAACTGTTTTTT
>TRBD2|few|TRBV5-4|TRBJ2-1
CASSLEGTSGINEQFF
TGTGCCAGCAGCTTGGAGGGGACTAGCGGGATAAATGAGCAGTTCTTC
>.|.|TRBV4-1|TRBJ2-7
CASSQDPHSIPYEQYF
TGCGCCAGCAGCCAAGATCCCCATTCTATCCCCTACGAGCAGTACTTC
>.|.|TRBV10-3|TRBJ2-1
CAIMVLAVNRNEQFF
TGTGCCATCATGGTACTCGCCGTTAACAGGAATGAGCAGTTCTTC
>TRBD2|.|TRBV7-8|TRBJ2-7
CASSLVEEGPGLAYEQYF
TGTGCCAGCAGCTTAGTCGAGGAGGGGCCGGGACTAGCCTACGAGCAGTACTTC
>TRBD2|.|TRBV12-3/TRBV12-4|TRBJ2-3
CASWASGPTDTQYF
TGTGCCAGCTGGGCTAGCGGGCCCACAGATACGCAGTATTTT